Presented here are 20 T cell receptor beta chains from one specimen sequenced in a study of radiation and T cells in renal cell carcinoma. Clones were sequenced by immunoSEQ multiplex PCR, and TCRdb holds only the in-frame ones, with some missing. The sample includes around 170,000 clones, 88% of them seen just once. Documented time point: blood 4 weeks post-SBRT, at nephrectomy. Treatment of the sample: 15 Gy SBRT to primary tumor, nephrectomy 4 weeks later. Sequenced material: blood, taken from a patient whose treatment included radiotherapy and nephrectomy. These receptors were collected from a woman in her fifties or sixties with renal cell carcinoma.

The CDR3 is CASSLDSGYEQYF. CDR3 in DNA: TGCGCCAGCAGCTTGGATTCAGGTTACGAGCAGTACTTC. The chain combines TRBV5-1 with TRBJ2-5; D not resolved. The J call may be in error: the DNA end matches TRBJ2-7 better. Germline values: CDR1 SGHRS, CDR2 YFSETQ. CDR3 length: 13 residues.

The chain employs TRBV15 and TRBJ2-1; D perhaps matches TRBD2 (5 bases). The CDR3 has 14 residues. V lost 5 bases, J lost 6 bases, and 14 bases lay in between. The germline V gene encodes CDR1 LNHNV and CDR2 YYDKDF (reference sequence). CDR3 residues: CATSFGKTLNEQFF. DNA for the CDR3: TGTGCCACCAGCTTCGGGAAGACCCTCAATGAGCAGTTCTTC.

The chain has TRBV5-8 and TRBJ1-2; TRBD1 matches 8 bases. The CDR3 contains 14 residues. V trimming: 7 bases; J trimming: 2 bases; junction bases outside the gene matches: 7. CDR1 SGHTS and CDR2 YDEGEE come from the germline V gene. The CDR3 loop reads CASGWTGSNYGYTF. CDR3 coding DNA: TGTGCCAGCGGATGGACAGGGTCGAACTATGGCTACACCTTC.

The chain links TRBV5-4 to TRBJ1-1; possibly TRBD1 for D (6 bases). Trimming cost V 4 bases and J 5 bases, with 15 bases left between them. The CDR3 consists of 14 residues. Per the germline V gene, CDR1 is SGHNT and CDR2 is YYREEE (reference sequence). CDR3 residues: CASSQGGSPTEAFF. Written as DNA, the CDR3 is TGTGCCAGCAGCCAAGGGGGGTCGCCGACTGAAGCTTTCTTT.

The chain links TRBV5-1 to TRBJ2-5; a possible D gene is TRBD1 (6 bases). Germline CDR1 is SGHRS and CDR2 is YFSETQ. This CDR3 region has 14 residues. Trimming removed 4 bases from V and 2 bases from J, with 12 bases in between. CDR3 DNA: TGCGCCAGCAGCCCCGGGACATTACAAGAGACCCAGTACTTC. Residues: CASSPGTLQETQYF.

The V and J genes are TRBV28 and TRBJ2-7, with a tentative D call TRBD2 (6 bases). V was cut by 2 bases and J by 3 bases, with 20 bases left in between. Germline loops: CDR1 MDHEN, CDR2 SYDVKM. The CDR3 runs to 17 residues. CDR3 nucleotides: TGTGCCAGCAGTTTACGGTGGGGGGACGAGGCCCACTACGAGCAGTACTTC. Translating it yields CASSLRWGDEAHYEQYF.

The genes are TRBV27 and TRBJ1-6, with D hard to call. The CDR3 spans 14 residues. CDR1 is MNHEY, CDR2 SMNVEV, per germline (reference sequence). Trimming pared 6 bases from V and 6 bases from J, leaving 12 bases between. In DNA form, the CDR3 reads TGTGCCAGCAGCCGAGGACGAAGTAATTCACCCCTCCACTTT. Protein: CASSRGRSNSPLHF.

The V gene is TRBV5-1, the J gene TRBJ2-7; D unclear. Trimming left V 4 bases short and J 6 bases short, with 14 bases between. Germline lookup yields CDR1 SGHRS and CDR2 YFSETQ. The CDR3 covers 13 residues. Written as DNA, the CDR3 is TGCGCCAGCAGCCCCAGAGTAGGGCTCGAGCAGTACTTC. It is translated as CASSPRVGLEQYF.

The V call is TRBV9, the J call TRBJ1-2; D ambiguous. The germline V gene encodes CDR1 SGDLS and CDR2 YYNGEE. The CDR3 is made up of 14 amino acids. The ends were cut back, 4 bases at V and 7 bases at J, with 17 bases in the middle. CDR3 amino acids: CASSTDLLRGGYTF. In nucleotides, the CDR3 is TGTGCCAGCAGCACGGACCTTCTCCGGGGTGGCTACACCTTC.

The gene calls are TRBV19 and TRBJ1-5, with D maybe TRBD1 (5 bases). CDR1 and CDR2 (germline): LNHDA, SQIVND (reference sequence). The CDR3 spans 15 residues. Deletions cut 3 bases from V and 0 bases from J, with 9 bases between. The CDR3 sequence: CASSIRDYSNQPQHF. The CDR3 nucleotides are TGTGCCAGTAGTATTAGGGACTATAGCAATCAGCCCCAGCATTTT.

The chain recombines TRBV7-9 with TRBJ1-3; the D gene is possibly TRBD1 (5 bases). V dropped 3 bases and J dropped 4 bases, with 10 bases sitting between them. The CDR3 contains 14 residues. CDR1 is SEHNR, CDR2 FQNEAQ, per germline (reference sequence). The CDR3 DNA sequence: TGTGCCAGCAGCTTTGGGGCAGAAGGAAACACCATATATTTT. Translated: CASSFGAEGNTIYF.

The V and J genes are TRBV5-1 and TRBJ1-2; D may be TRBD1 (6 bases). CDR1 is SGHRS, CDR2 YFSETQ, per germline. This CDR3 region has 16 residues. With 4 bases removed from V and 0 bases from J, the gap between germline ends came to 16 bases. The CDR3 sequence is CASSARDRGANYGYTF. The CDR3 DNA sequence: TGCGCCAGCAGCGCCCGGGATAGGGGGGCTAACTATGGCTACACCTTC.

The rearrangement links TRBV5-6 to TRBJ2-5, with D maybe TRBD2 (5 bases). The CDR3 sequence is 13 residues long. V was clipped by 2 bases and J by 4 bases, with 9 bases between them. CDR1 and CDR2 from the germline V gene are SGHDT and YYEEEE. In DNA form, the CDR3 reads TGTGCCAGCAGCTTATGGAGGACAGAGACCCAGTACTTC. It encodes CASSLWRTETQYF.

V is TRBV5-1 and J is TRBJ2-2; D remains ambiguous. This CDR3 comprises 14 residues. The V and J ends lost 2 bases and 1 base respectively, with 6 bases between them. Per the germline V gene, CDR1 is SGHRS and CDR2 is YFSETQ. CDR3 residues: CASSFAQNTGELFF. CDR3 nucleotides: TGCGCCAGCAGCTTCGCGCAGAACACCGGGGAGCTGTTTTTT.

The chain recombines TRBV5-5 with TRBJ1-3; D is undetermined. Per germline, CDR1 SGHKS and CDR2 YYEKEE (reference sequence). The CDR3 has 14 amino acids. Trimming cost V 4 bases and J 4 bases, with 12 bases left between them. The CDR3 region has the DNA TGTGCCAGCAGCCTGGATGGGTTCGGAAACACCATATATTTT. The encoded protein is CASSLDGFGNTIYF.

V is TRBV4-1 and J is TRBJ1-2; D is possibly TRBD1 (5 bases). Trimming removed 1 base from V and 4 bases from J, with 13 bases in between. The CDR3 totals 15 residues. Germline V gene sequence: CDR1 MGHRA, CDR2 YSYEKL. CDR3 in amino acids: CASSQALRESYGYTF. CDR3 DNA sequence: TGCGCCAGCAGCCAAGCCCTCAGGGAATCCTATGGCTACACCTTC.

This clone was seen once. The genes are TRBV11-2 and TRBJ1-4, with TRBD1 identical over 7 bases. The trim removed 5 bases at V and 4 bases at J, leaving 4 bases unmatched. Per germline, CDR1 SGHAT and CDR2 FQNNGV. This CDR3 is built from 14 residues. The CDR3 loop reads CASSLDRVNEKLFF. CDR3 sequence (DNA): TGTGCCAGCAGCCTTGACAGGGTTAATGAAAAACTGTTTTTT.

V gene TRBV7-9 combines with J gene TRBJ2-7; 12 bases map to TRBD2. This CDR3 contains 15 residues. Germline V gives CDR1 SEHNR, CDR2 FQNEAQ (reference sequence). The junction had 4 bases not matched to a gene; V was cut back by 4 bases and J by 3 bases. The CDR3 reads CASSSLAGGVYEQYF. The CDR3 DNA reads TGTGCCAGCAGCTCACTAGCGGGGGGCGTCTACGAGCAGTACTTC.

This clone was detected only a few times. The chain couples TRBV6-5 to TRBJ2-7; the D call may be TRBD1 or TRBD2 (5 bases each). This CDR3 comprises 13 residues. Germline CDR1 MNHEY, CDR2 SVGAGI. The V and J ends lost 6 bases and 3 bases respectively, with 12 bases between them. CDR3 in amino acids: CASRPGPHYEQYF. CDR3 DNA: TGTGCCAGCAGACCGGGACCCCACTACGAGCAGTACTTC.

Concerning this clone: An end of the junction differs from the germline gene, which may be a read error. The V call is TRBV19, the J call TRBJ2-1; D is perhaps TRBD1 (6 bases). CDR3 length: 13 residues. In germline, CDR1 is LNHDA, CDR2 SQIVND (reference sequence). CDR3 loop: CASNIQGVNEQFF. CDR3 bases: TGTGCCAGTAATATACAGGGCGTCAATGAGCAGTTCTTC. Together with reference TRBV19 and TRBJ2-1, the CDR3 gives the full variable domain: DGGITQSPKYLFRKEGQNVTLSCEQNLNHDAMYWYRQDPGQGLRLIYYSQIVNDFQKGDIAEGYSVSREKKESFPLTVTSAQKNPTAFYLCASNIQGVNEQFFGPGTRLTVL.